This entry describes one TCR beta chain. Which antigen it targets is not known. No base quality values were provided; no much bigger clone lies one nucleotide off. Receptor libraries were prepared by the immunoSEQ multiplex PCR assay. TCRdb provides this immuneACCESS table in a form limited to in-frame rearrangements. Some clones are lacking; in checked studies, under half of them reflect an unresolved V gene, and why the rest are absent is not known. The sample includes about 27,000 clones, with approximately 78% observed a single time. The ten biggest clones cover about 3.4% of the sample. This entry comes from a study of T cells in narcolepsy listed by TCRdb under 2018. With regard to the full study: Patients with narcolepsy type 1 or type 2 (NT1, NT2) and healthy control donors were enrolled in the study. The study used TCR Vbeta sequencing to track clonotypes in blood and CSF while looking for autoreactive T cells in narcolepsy patients that target self-antigens of hypocretin neurons (hypocretin, TRIB2). Study-wide findings and limitations: Autoreactive clonotypes were reported to be detected serially in the blood of the same patients and of different patients, but not in the blood of healthy controls. HCRT-specific and TRIB2-specific autoreactive clonotypes were highlighted in plots that compared CD4+ T cell clonotypes in CSF versus blood from the same patient. Numbers of sequenced blood memory CD4+ clonotypes were comparable, with averages of about 39,494 in patients and 30,000 to 35,000 in controls. No sequences matching autoreactive T cell clones were contained in some blood memory CD4+ repertoires from patients and controls.

V is trimmed back by 0 bases and J by 5 bases, and the junction contains 8 bases that no gene match accounts for. CDR1 KGHSH and CDR2 LQKENI are derived from the germline V gene. Including cysteine and phenylalanine, the CDR3 has 16 amino acids. The retained sequence is limited to the CDR3, 48 bases, with the frame set at the first base. For TCR Vbeta sequencing, memory CD4+ T cells were sorted ex vivo from the peripheral blood of both healthy controls and narcolepsy patients. The sequence came from a human donor with narcolepsy. Rearrangement joined TRBV18 to TRBJ2-5; a stretch of 8 junction bases matches TRBD2. Sequenced input: CD45RA- memory CD4+ T cells from PBMCs. The meaning of the sample's cell subset or site label: memory T cells sorted ex vivo from peripheral blood. The CDR3 reads CASSPPIAGGGETQYF. The nucleotide sequence reads TGTGCCAGCTCACCACCAATCGCGGGGGGCGGTGAGACCCAGTACTTC.